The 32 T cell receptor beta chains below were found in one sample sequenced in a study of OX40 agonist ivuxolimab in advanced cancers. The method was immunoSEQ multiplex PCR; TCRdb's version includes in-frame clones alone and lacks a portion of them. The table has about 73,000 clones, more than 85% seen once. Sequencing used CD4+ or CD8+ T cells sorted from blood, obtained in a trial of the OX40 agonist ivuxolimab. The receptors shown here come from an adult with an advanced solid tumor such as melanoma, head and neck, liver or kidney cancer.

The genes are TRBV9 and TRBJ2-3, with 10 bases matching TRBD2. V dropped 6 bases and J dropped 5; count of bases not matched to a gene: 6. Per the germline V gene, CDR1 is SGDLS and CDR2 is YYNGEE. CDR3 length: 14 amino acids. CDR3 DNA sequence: TGTGCCAGCACATCTAGCGGGGGAAAAGATACGCAGTATTTT. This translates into CASTSSGGKDTQYF. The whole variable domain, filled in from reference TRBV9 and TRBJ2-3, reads DSGVTQTPKHLITATGQRVTLRCSPRSGDLSVYWYQQSLDQGLQFLIQYYNGEERAKGNILERFSAQQFPDLHSELNLSSLELGDSALYFCASTSSGGKDTQYFGPGTRLTVL.

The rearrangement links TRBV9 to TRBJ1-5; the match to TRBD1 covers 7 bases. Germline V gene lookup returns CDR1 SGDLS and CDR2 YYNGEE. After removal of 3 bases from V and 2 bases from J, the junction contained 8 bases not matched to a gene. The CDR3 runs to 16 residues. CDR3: CASSANDRDGNQPQHF. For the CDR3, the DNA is TGTGCCAGCAGCGCAAATGACAGGGATGGCAATCAGCCCCAGCATTTT.

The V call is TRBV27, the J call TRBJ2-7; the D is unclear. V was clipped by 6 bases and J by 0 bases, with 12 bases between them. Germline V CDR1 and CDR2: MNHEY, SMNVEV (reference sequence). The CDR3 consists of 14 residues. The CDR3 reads CASSLAVSSYEQYF. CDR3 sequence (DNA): TGTGCCAGCAGCCTCGCAGTGAGCTCCTACGAGCAGTACTTC.

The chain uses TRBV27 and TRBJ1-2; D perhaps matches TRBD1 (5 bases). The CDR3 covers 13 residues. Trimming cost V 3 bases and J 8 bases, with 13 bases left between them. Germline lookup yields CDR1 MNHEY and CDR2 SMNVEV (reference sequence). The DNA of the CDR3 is TGTGCCAGCAGTTTTGGAGGGGCGGAAGGCTACACCTTC. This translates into CASSFGGAEGYTF.

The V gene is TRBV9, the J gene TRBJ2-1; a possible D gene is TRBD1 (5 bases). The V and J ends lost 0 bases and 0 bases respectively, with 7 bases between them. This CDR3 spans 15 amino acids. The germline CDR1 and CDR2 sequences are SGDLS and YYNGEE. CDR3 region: CASSVETGSYNEQFF. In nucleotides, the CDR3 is TGTGCCAGCAGCGTAGAAACAGGCTCCTACAATGAGCAGTTCTTC.

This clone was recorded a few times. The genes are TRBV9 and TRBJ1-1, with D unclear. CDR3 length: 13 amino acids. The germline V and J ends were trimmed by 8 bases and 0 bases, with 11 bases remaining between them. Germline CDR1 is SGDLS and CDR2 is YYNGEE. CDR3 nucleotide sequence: TGTGCCAGTGTTTGGGTCATGAACACTGAAGCTTTCTTT. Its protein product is CASVWVMNTEAFF.

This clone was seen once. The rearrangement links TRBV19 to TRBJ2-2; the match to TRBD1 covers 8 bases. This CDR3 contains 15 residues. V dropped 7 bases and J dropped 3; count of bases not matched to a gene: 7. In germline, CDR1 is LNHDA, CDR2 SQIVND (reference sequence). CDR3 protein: CASIPRTGYTGELFF. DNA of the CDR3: TGTGCCAGTATCCCTCGGACAGGGTACACCGGGGAGCTGTTTTTT.

The CDR3 region is CASSSGLHTYEQYF. DNA for the CDR3: TGTGCCAGCAGCTCGGGCCTACATACCTACGAGCAGTACTTC. The rearrangement joins TRBV5-5 to TRBJ2-7; D remains unclear. Germline-derived CDR1 and CDR2 are SGHKS and YYEKEE (reference sequence). CDR3 length: 14 amino acids. The V and J ends lost 3 bases and 2 bases respectively, with 12 bases between them.

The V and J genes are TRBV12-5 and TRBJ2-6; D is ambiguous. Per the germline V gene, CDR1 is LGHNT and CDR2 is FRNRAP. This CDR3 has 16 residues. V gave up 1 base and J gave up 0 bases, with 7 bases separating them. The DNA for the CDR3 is TGTGCTAGTGGTTTGGACCCGAACTCTGGGGCCAACGTCCTGACTTTC. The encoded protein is CASGLDPNSGANVLTF.

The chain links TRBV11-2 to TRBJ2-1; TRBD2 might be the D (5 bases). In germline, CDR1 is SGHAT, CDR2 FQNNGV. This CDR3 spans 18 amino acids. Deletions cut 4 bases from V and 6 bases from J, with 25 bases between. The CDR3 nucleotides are TGTGCCAGCAGCTCCCCCGGGTTGGCTAGCCAATTAAGCAATGAGCAGTTCTTC. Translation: CASSSPGLASQLSNEQFF.

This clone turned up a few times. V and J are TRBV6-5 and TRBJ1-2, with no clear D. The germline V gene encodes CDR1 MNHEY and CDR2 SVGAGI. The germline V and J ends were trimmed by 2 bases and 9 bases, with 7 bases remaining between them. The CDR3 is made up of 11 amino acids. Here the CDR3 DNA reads TGTGCCAGCAGTTACGGGGAGCGCTACACCTTC. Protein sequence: CASSYGERYTF.

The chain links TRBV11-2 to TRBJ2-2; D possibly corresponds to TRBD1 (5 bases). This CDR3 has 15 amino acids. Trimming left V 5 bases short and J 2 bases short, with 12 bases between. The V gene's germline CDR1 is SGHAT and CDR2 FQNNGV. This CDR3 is CASSPKDRNTGELFF. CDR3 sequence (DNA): TGTGCCAGCAGCCCCAAAGACAGAAACACCGGGGAGCTGTTTTTT.

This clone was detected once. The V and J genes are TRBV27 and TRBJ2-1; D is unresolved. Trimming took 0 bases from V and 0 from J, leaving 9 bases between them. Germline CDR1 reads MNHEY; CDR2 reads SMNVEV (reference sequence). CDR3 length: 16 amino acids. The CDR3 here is CASSLSSPSSYNEQFF. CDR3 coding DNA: TGTGCCAGCAGTTTATCGAGCCCAAGCTCCTACAATGAGCAGTTCTTC.

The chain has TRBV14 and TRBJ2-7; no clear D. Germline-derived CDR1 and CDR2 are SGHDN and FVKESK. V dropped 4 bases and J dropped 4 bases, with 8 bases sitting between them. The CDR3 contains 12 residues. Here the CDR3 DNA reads TGTGCCAGCAGCCGCGGATTATACGAGCAGTACTTC. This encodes CASSRGLYEQYF.

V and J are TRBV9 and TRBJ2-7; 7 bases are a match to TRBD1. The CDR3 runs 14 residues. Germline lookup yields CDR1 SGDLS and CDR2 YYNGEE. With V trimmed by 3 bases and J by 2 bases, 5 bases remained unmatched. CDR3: CASSAPGQPYEQYF. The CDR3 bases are TGTGCCAGCAGCGCTCCGGGACAGCCCTACGAGCAGTACTTC. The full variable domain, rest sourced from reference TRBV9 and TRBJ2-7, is DSGVTQTPKHLITATGQRVTLRCSPRSGDLSVYWYQQSLDQGLQFLIQYYNGEERAKGNILERFSAQQFPDLHSELNLSSLELGDSALYFCASSAPGQPYEQYFGPGTRLTVT.

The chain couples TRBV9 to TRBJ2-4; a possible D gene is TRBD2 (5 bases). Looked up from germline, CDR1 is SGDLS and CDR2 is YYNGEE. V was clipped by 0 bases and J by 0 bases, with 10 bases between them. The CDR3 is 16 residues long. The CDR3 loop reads CASSVDGLLAKNIQYF. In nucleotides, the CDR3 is TGTGCCAGCAGCGTAGACGGACTTCTAGCCAAAAACATTCAGTACTTC.

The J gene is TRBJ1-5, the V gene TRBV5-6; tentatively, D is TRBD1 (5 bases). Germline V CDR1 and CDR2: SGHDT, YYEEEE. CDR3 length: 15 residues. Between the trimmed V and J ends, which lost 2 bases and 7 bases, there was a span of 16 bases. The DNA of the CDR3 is TGTGCCAGCAGCTTCGGGGGGACCCTAGCACAGCCCCAGCATTTT. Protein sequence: CASSFGGTLAQPQHF.

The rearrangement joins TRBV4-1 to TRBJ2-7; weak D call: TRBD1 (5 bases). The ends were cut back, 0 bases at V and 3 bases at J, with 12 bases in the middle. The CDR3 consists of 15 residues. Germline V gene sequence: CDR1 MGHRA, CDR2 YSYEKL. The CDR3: CASSQDRQGDYEQYF. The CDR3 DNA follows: TGCGCCAGCAGCCAAGATAGGCAGGGTGACTACGAGCAGTACTTC.

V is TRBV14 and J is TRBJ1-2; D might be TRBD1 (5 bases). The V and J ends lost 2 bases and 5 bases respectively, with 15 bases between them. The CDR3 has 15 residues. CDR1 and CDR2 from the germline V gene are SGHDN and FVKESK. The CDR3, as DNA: TGTGCCAGCAGCCAACTAAGAACAGGTCCTTATGGCTACACCTTC. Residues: CASSQLRTGPYGYTF.

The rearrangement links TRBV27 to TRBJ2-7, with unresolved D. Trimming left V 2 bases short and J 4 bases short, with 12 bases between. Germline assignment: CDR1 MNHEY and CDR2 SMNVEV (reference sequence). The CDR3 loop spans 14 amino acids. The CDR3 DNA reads TGTGCCAGCAGTTTAGGTGGGAAGGGTTACGAGCAGTACTTC. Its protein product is CASSLGGKGYEQYF.

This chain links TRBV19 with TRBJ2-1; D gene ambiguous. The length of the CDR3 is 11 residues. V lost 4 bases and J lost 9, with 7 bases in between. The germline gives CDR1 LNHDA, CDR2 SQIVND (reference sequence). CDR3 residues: CASSRSTEQFF. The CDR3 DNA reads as TGTGCCAGTAGTAGAAGTACTGAGCAGTTCTTC.

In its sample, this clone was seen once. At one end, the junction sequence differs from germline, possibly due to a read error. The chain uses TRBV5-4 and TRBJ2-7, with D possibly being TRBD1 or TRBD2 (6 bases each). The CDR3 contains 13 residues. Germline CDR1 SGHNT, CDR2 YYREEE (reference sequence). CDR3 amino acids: CASSFVVGGAKDF. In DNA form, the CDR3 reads TGTGCCAGCAGCTTTGTCGTCGGGGGCGCCAAGGACTTC.

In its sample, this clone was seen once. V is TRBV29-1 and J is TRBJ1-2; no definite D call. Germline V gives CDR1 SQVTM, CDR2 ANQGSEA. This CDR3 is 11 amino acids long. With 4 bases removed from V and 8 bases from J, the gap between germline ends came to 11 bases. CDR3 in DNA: TGCAGCGTTGTCCTCTTGGAAGGCTACACCTTC. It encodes CSVVLLEGYTF.

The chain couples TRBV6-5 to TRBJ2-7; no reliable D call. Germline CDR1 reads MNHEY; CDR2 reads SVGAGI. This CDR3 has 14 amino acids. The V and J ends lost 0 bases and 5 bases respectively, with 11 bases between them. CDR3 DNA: TGTGCCAGCAGTTACTCGACCCGTGGGGACGAGCAGTACTTC. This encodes CASSYSTRGDEQYF.

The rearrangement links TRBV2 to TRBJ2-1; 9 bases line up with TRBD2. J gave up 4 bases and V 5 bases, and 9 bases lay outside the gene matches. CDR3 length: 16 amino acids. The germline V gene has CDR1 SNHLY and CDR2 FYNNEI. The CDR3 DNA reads TGTGCCAGCAGTATATTTGGGCGGGGGGGATACAATGAGCAGTTCTTC. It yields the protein CASSIFGRGGYNEQFF.

CDR3 nucleotides: TGTGCCAGCAGTTTAGTGGGGGAGACCCAGTACTTC. Translation gives CASSLVGETQYF. The rearrangement uses TRBV6-4 and TRBJ2-5; D call uncertain. Germline V gives CDR1 MRHNA, CDR2 SNTAGT. The CDR3 runs 12 residues. V dropped 5 bases and J dropped 5 bases, with 9 bases sitting between them.

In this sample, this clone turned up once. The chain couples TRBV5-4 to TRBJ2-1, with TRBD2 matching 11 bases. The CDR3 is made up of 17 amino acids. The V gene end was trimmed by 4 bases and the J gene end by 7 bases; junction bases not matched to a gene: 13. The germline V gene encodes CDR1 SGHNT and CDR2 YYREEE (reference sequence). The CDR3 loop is CASSPGSSGGAFNEQFF. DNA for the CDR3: TGTGCCAGCAGCCCAGGCAGTAGCGGGGGGGCCTTTAATGAGCAGTTCTTC.

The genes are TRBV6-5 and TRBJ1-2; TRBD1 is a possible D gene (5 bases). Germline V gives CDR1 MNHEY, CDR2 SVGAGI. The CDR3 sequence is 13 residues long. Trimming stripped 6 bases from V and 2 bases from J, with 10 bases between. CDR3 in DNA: TGTGCCAGCAGCGTGGACATGAACTATGGCTACACCTTC. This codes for CASSVDMNYGYTF.

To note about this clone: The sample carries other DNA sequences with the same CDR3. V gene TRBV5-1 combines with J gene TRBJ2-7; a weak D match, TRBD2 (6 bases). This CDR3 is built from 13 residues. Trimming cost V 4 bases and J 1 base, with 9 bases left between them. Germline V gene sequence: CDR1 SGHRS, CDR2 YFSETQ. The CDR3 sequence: CASSAGLSYEQYF. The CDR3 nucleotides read TGCGCCAGCAGCGCGGGACTGTCCTACGAGCAGTACTTC.

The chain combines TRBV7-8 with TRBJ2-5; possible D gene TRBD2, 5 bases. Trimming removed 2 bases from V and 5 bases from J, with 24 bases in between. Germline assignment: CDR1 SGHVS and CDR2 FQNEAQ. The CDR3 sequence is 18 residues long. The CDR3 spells CASSLPTGRFQGSETQYF. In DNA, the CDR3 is TGTGCCAGCAGCTTACCCACTGGAAGGTTTCAAGGGAGCGAGACCCAGTACTTC.

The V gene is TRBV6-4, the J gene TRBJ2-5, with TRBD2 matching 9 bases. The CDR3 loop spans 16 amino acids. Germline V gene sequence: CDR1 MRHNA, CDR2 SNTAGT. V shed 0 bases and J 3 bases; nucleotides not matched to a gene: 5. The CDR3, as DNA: TGTGCCAGCAGTGACTCGGAAAGCGGGGGGAAAGAGACCCAGTACTTC. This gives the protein CASSDSESGGKETQYF.

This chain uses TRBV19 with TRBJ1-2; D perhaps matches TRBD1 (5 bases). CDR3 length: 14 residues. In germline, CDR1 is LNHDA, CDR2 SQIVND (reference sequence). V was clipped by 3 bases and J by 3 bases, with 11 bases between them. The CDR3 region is CASSMGGLDYGYTF. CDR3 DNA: TGTGCCAGTAGTATGGGGGGTCTCGACTATGGCTACACCTTC. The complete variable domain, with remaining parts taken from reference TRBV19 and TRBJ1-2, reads DGGITQSPKYLFRKEGQNVTLSCEQNLNHDAMYWYRQDPGQGLRLIYYSQIVNDFQKGDIAEGYSVSREKKESFPLTVTSAQKNPTAFYLCASSMGGLDYGYTFGSGTRLTVV.